This T cell receptor (beta chain) stems from a study of blood T cells in healthy people across ages (dated by TCRdb to the mid-2010s). Context from the whole study: In model experiments, template switching captured roughly one uniquely barcoded TCR beta cDNA molecule for every two T cells. The study measured age-related changes in TCR beta repertoire diversity using deep sequencing normalized with unique cDNA molecular identifiers. The donors were split into four age groups: young (average 16 years), middle-aged (roughly 39), aged (62) and long-lived (approximately 80). Donors of different ages were randomly distributed across sequencing lanes to avoid experimental bias. The study analyzed two additional independent replicas of 1 million unique cDNA reads from the same blood draw for two donors, one aged 18 to 29 and one aged 80 or older. Points the paper makes about the study in general: Observed TCR beta diversity per million T cells fell roughly linearly with age, and a significant reduction was already apparent by age about 36. Conclusive comparison of naive and antigen-experienced compartments was prevented by the profiling of bulk unsorted PBMCs. Donor CMV infection status was unknown, potentially confounding age-related changes in expanded clonotypes. Compared with the aged group, the long-lived group had more naive CD4+ T cells, fewer expanded clones and increased TCR diversity, a pattern suggesting age selection. A strong correlation was found between observed TCR beta diversity and the percentage of naive T cells measured by flow cytometry. Estimates of total diversity based on one million sequenced T cells were considered lower bounds and underestimates.

Donors were roughly 40 systemically healthy Caucasian individuals from Russia aged roughly 6 to 100 years. Each donor gave roughly 9 milliliters of peripheral blood, drawn into EDTA-treated Vacutainer tubes. Ficoll-Paque density-gradient centrifugation was used to isolate PBMCs, with at least 6.5 million per sample. Trizol reagent was used to extract total RNA from PBMCs, with at least 6 micrograms per sample. The percentages of naive CD45RAhigh/CD27high T cells were determined by flow cytometry on a PBMC aliquot from every donor. The library relied on 5' RACE. Sequencing instrument: Illumina HiSeq 2500. A second roughly 7 to 11 cycle PCR used a sample-barcoded 5' primer and a J-beta primer mix. Each TCR beta cDNA molecule received a unique molecular identifier from a template-switch 5' adaptor carrying 12 random nucleotides. Each sample yielded at least 2.5 million CDR3-containing paired-end reads. First-strand cDNA was synthesized from all RNA with the Mint cDNA synthesis kit, primed by a TRBC-specific oligonucleotide. Following uracil-DNA glycosylase treatment, a first 18-cycle PCR with universal primers M1SS and BC2_uni_R was performed on all cDNA. The authors' analysis ran thus. Normalization of each sample was performed by random selection of 1 million high-quality reads, each carrying a distinct molecular identifier. Reads sharing molecular identifiers were discarded rather than binned into consensus sequences. MiTCR, run with a Q25 quality threshold and the strictest error-elimination algorithm, handled CDR3 identification, clonotype clustering and error correction. A nonparametric unseen species model with Euler transformation was used to estimate lower-bound total TCR beta diversity. TCRdb reprocessing: public reads trimmed at Q25 with fastp, clones called with MiXCR, in-frame beta chains kept. Every entry covers one CDR3 protein and lists the most common genes and DNA from its rows. The V and J calls were not made by the authors but by TCRdb's processing. The table for this sample lists about 780,000 distinct CDR3 sequences; about half of them were counted only once. Less than 20% of the sample goes to the ten largest clones.

Looking up the germline V gene yields CDR1 SGDLS and CDR2 YYNGEE. Reading from cysteine to phenylalanine, the CDR3 counts 18 amino acids. Of all the DNA, just the CDR3 is kept, 54 bases in frame from base 1. To note about this clonotype: What antigen it recognizes has not been identified. Germline and junction disagree at one end, which may indicate a read error.

This receptor was obtained from a man older than 75 in good health. The source material was blood. The rearrangement combines TRBV9 with TRBJ2-3; the D gene is perhaps TRBD2, on 6 matching bases. Here is the DNA: TGTGTCAGCAGCGTAGGTCCCGGCGGCCCAGGCGGGGCAGATACGCAGTATTTT. This encodes CVSSVGPGGPGGADTQYF.